One sample yielded the 5 T cell receptor beta chains listed below, sequenced in a study of cytomegalovirus exposure and HLA in healthy donors. The PCR made use of 60 Vbeta and 13 Jbeta primers. Libraries were prepared by immunoSEQ multiplex PCR; TCRdb keeps only in-frame clonotypes and omits some of them. The sample yields more than 110,000 clones, more than 75% seen once. The sample taken for sequencing was PBMCs. The receptors were gathered from a man aged 18 to 30 in good health and CMV-seronegative.

This clone was observed a handful of times. The J gene is TRBJ1-1, the V gene TRBV6-5, with D hard to call. The CDR3 covers 14 residues. CDR1 is MNHEY, CDR2 SVGAGI, per germline. V lost 7 bases and J lost 6, with 18 bases in between. The CDR3 DNA reads TGTGCCAGCATCGGGTTCACGCTTAACGCTGAAGCTTTCTTT. This sequence encodes CASIGFTLNAEAFF.

The chain joins TRBV21-1 to TRBJ2-2; the table's TRBD2 call for D was not verified on the DNA. TRBV21-1 constitutes a pseudogene. CDR3 length: 15 residues. The CDR3 sequence: CASKGTSGGAGELFF. CDR3 coding DNA: TGTGCCAGCAAAGGGACTAGCGGGGGGGCTGGGGAGCTGTTTTTT.

The CDR3 DNA follows: TGTGCCAGCACCCTCGTGGGAGCGGACGAGCAGTACTTC. Translated: CASTLVGADEQYF. The chain is built from TRBV4-2 and TRBJ2-7; a possible D gene is TRBD2 (5 bases). Trimming took 7 bases from V and 5 from J, leaving 15 bases between them. The CDR3 extends over 13 amino acids. Germline V gene sequence: CDR1 LGHNA, CDR2 YNFKEQ.

The rearrangement joins TRBV30 to TRBJ2-4; possibly TRBD1 for D (5 bases). The CDR3 spans 15 residues. V lost 2 bases and J 6 bases, leaving 17 bases between the germline ends. Germline-derived CDR1 and CDR2 are GTSNPN and SVGIG (reference sequence). For the CDR3, the DNA is TGTGCCTGGAGTAAAAGGGGCAGGGATAGAAACATTCAGTACTTC. It encodes CAWSKRGRDRNIQYF.

The chain combines TRBV7-2 with TRBJ2-3; a possible D gene is TRBD2 (5 bases). Trimming removed 5 bases from V and 4 bases from J, with 7 bases in between. This CDR3 is built from 12 residues. Germline V lookup: CDR1 SGHTA, CDR2 FQGNSA. The CDR3 region is CASSPRADTQYF. Here the CDR3 DNA reads TGTGCCAGCAGCCCGAGGGCAGATACGCAGTATTTT.